Listed below are T cell receptor beta chains from one sample, sequenced in a study of blood T cell repertoires in COVID-19. The repertoire was sequenced with immunoSEQ multiplex PCR; TCRdb's copy has only in-frame clones and lacks some. Among some 62,000 clones listed, around 91% were seen once. Specimen: peripheral blood. The source of these receptors is a woman aged 60-75 years with COVID-19, enrolled during active disease. CDR3s include the opening cysteine and the closing phenylalanine or tryptophan. The D gene is left open where the match is weak. Clone size appears in some rows only: once, few, many, or a class for an expanded clone.

d_gene,abundance,v_gene,j_gene,CDR3nt,CDR3aa
TRBD2,-,TRBV2,TRBJ2-7,TGTGCCGTAGGGACTAGCGGCTACGAGCAGTACTTC,CAVGTSGYEQYF
TRBD1,-,TRBV4-3,TRBJ1-5,TGCGCCAGCAGCCCGACGTATGGACAGGTAGGAAGCAATCAGCCCCAGCATTTT,CASSPTYGQVGSNQPQHF
TRBD1,few,TRBV6-5,TRBJ1-6,TGTGCCACCATGCCGGCGACAGGGAATAATTCACCCCTCCACTTT,CATMPATGNNSPLHF
TRBD2,-,TRBV28,TRBJ2-4,TGTGCCAGCAGCACTCGGGGGGACATTCAGTACTTC,CASSTRGDIQYF
TRBD1,-,TRBV28,TRBJ1-2,TGTGCCAGCTTCGGACAGGGGAGAAGGGGCTACACCTTC,CASFGQGRRGYTF
-,-,TRBV5-1,TRBJ1-3,TGCGCCAGCGGCTTTGGAGGGGCAGGGGGAAACACCATATATTTT,CASGFGGAGGNTIYF
-,-,TRBV19,TRBJ2-1,TGTGCCAGTAGTAAAGTAGGCAGGTCCTACAATGAGCAGTTCTTC,CASSKVGRSYNEQFF
TRBD2,-,TRBV24-1,TRBJ2-1,TGTGCCACCAGTGATTTAGCGGGAGTGGGCAATGAGCAGTTCTTC,CATSDLAGVGNEQFF
TRBD1,-,TRBV7-3,TRBJ2-3,TGTGCCAGCAGCCCTCGGGACAGGGTTTCCACAGATACGCAGTATTTT,CASSPRDRVSTDTQYF
TRBD2,once,TRBV30,TRBJ2-3,TGTGCCTCCGGGACTAGCGGGAGGACAGATACGCAGTATTTT,CASGTSGRTDTQYF
-,-,TRBV27,TRBJ2-6,TGTGCCAGGGACTGGGTGACAGGCCTCTCTGGGGCCAACGTCCTGACTTTC,CARDWVTGLSGANVLTF
TRBD2,-,TRBV5-4,TRBJ2-3,TGTGCCAGCAGCCACGGACTAGCGGGAGGCTTTGACACAGATACGCAGTATTTT,CASSHGLAGGFDTDTQYF
TRBD1,-,TRBV6-1,TRBJ2-5,TGTGCCAGCAGTGAATTTGGGACAGGGGGAGAGACCCAGTACTTC,CASSEFGTGGETQYF
-,-,TRBV21-1,TRBJ1-1,TGTGCCAGCAGCGCCCTGACAGGGGGCGCAGCTTTCTTT,CASSALTGGAAFF
TRBD1,-,TRBV27,TRBJ2-7,TGTGCCACCGCCAGGGGGCAGGCCTACGAGCAGTACTTC,CATARGQAYEQYF
TRBD1,-,TRBV15,TRBJ2-3,TGTGCCACCAGCTCTAATTTTAGACAGGGGACGACAGATACGCAGTATTTT,CATSSNFRQGTTDTQYF
-,-,TRBV12-3/TRBV12-4,TRBJ1-2,TGTGCCAGCAGTTTTCCCGGTGGCTACACCTTC,CASSFPGGYTF
TRBD2,-,TRBV5-6,TRBJ2-7,TGTGCCAGCAGCTTGACTAGCGGCTACGAGCAGTACTTC,CASSLTSGYEQYF
TRBD1,-,TRBV19,TRBJ2-7,TGTGCCAGTAGTATCCCGCCTTTGGCAGGGGGTAGCGAGCAGTACTTC,CASSIPPLAGGSEQYF
-,-,TRBV3-1/TRBV3-2,TRBJ1-3,TGTGCCAGCAGCCATTTGCCAGGTCACGATCGCTCTGGAAACACCATATATTTT,CASSHLPGHDRSGNTIYF
-,-,TRBV28,TRBJ2-2,TGTGCAACTGGCCCCCAGACTAGCACCGGGGAGCTGTTTTTT,CATGPQTSTGELFF
-,-,TRBV18,TRBJ2-5,TGTGCCAGCTCGCTCGTACCCGGGGTCCAAGAGACCCAGTACTTC,CASSLVPGVQETQYF
TRBD1,-,TRBV4-2,TRBJ1-5,TGTGCCAGCAGCCAAGATCTGGGCGGGACAGGAAACAATCAGCCCCAGCATTTT,CASSQDLGGTGNNQPQHF
TRBD1,-,TRBV7-2,TRBJ1-1,TGTGCCAGCAGCTCTTTCAGGGGGCCTGAGGCTTTCTTT,CASSSFRGPEAFF
-,-,TRBV11-3,TRBJ2-7,TGTGCCAGCAGCATCCTCTCCTACGAGCAGTACTTC,CASSILSYEQYF
-,-,TRBV7-2,TRBJ2-2,TGTGCCAGCAGCTTACCACAGGGTACGGTCGGGGAGCTGTTTTTT,CASSLPQGTVGELFF
TRBD1,-,TRBV9,TRBJ1-5,TGTGCCAGCAGCGTCGACCCAGACAGGGGCAATCAGCCCCAGCATTTT,CASSVDPDRGNQPQHF
TRBD1,-,TRBV9,TRBJ2-1,TGTGCCAGCAACCGGGACAGCTCCTACAATGAGCAGTTCTTC,CASNRDSSYNEQFF
-,-,TRBV6-5,TRBJ1-5,TGTGCCAGCAGCGCTAGTTGGCCCCAGCATTTT,CASSASWPQHF
-,-,TRBV2,TRBJ1-3,TGTGCCAGCATTACGGGTGGAAACACCATATATTTT,CASITGGNTIYF
TRBD1,-,TRBV7-2,TRBJ1-2,TGTGCCAGCAGCCGGACCGGACAGGCTAACTATGGCTACACCTTC,CASSRTGQANYGYTF
TRBD1,once,TRBV11-2,TRBJ2-7,TGTGCCAGCAGCAAGGACAGGTTGGCCTACGAGCAGTACTTC,CASSKDRLAYEQYF
TRBD1,-,TRBV5-1,TRBJ1-4,TGCGCCAGCAGCTCCGACAGGGGAACTAATGAAAAACTGTTTTTT,CASSSDRGTNEKLFF
TRBD2,-,TRBV7-2,TRBJ2-3,TGTGCCAGCAGCTTATTGAGTGGGAGGGCCGGCACAGATACGCAGTATTTT,CASSLLSGRAGTDTQYF
-,once,TRBV7-9,TRBJ2-1,TGTGCCAGCACCACAGGCTCGTTCTACAATGAGCAGTTCTTC,CASTTGSFYNEQFF
TRBD1,-,TRBV19,TRBJ2-7,TGTGCCAGTAGTAGACGGGACAGGGTCTACGAGCAGTACTTC,CASSRRDRVYEQYF